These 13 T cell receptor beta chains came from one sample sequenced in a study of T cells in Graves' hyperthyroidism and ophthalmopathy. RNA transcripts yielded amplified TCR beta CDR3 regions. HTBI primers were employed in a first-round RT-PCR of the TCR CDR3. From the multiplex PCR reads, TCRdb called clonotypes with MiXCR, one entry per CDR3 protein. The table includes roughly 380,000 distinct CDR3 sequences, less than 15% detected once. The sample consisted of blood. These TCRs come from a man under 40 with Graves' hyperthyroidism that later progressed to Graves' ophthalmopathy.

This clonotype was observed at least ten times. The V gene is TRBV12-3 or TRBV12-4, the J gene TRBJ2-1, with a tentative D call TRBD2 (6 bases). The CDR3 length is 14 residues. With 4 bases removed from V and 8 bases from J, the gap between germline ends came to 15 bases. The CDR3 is CASSSRSGAHEQFF. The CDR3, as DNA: TGTGCCAGCAGTTCTCGGTCGGGAGCCCATGAGCAGTTCTTC.

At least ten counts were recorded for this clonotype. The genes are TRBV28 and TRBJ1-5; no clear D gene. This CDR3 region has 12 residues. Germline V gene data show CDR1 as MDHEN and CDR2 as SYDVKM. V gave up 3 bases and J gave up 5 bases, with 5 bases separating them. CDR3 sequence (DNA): TGTGCCAGCAGTTTGCTGCATCAGCCCCAGCATTTT. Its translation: CASSLLHQPQHF.

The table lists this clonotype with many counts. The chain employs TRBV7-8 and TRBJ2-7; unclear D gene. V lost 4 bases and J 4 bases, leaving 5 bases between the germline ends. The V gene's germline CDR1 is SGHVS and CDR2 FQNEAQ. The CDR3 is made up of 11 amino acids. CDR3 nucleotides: TGTGCCAGCAGCTCCCGATACGAGCAGTACTTC. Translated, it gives CASSSRYEQYF. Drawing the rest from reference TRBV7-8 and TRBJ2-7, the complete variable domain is GAGVSQSPRYKVAKRGQDVALRCDPISGHVSLFWYQQALGQGPEFLTYFQNEAQLDKSGLPSDRFFAERPEGSVSTLKIQRTQQEDSAVYLCASSSRYEQYFGPGTRLTVT.

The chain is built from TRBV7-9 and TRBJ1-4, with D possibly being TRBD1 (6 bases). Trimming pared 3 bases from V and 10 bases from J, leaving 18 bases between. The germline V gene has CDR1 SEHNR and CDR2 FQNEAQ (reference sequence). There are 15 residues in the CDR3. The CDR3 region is CASSFGTGTRGKLFF. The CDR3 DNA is TGTGCCAGCAGCTTCGGAACTGGGACAAGGGGAAAACTGTTTTTT.

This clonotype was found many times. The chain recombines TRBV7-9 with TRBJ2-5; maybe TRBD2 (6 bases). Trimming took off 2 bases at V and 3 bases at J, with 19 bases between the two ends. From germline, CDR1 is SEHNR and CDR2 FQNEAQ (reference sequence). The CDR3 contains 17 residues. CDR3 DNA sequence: TGTGCCAGCAGCTTACCTAGACTAGTGGGGCGAAAAGAGACCCAGTACTTC. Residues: CASSLPRLVGRKETQYF.

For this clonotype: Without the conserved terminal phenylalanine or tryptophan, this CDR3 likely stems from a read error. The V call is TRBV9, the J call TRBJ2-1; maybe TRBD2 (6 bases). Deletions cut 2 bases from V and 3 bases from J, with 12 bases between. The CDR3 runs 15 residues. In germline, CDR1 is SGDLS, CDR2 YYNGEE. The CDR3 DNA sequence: TGTGCCAGCAGCGTCTCGGGACTTCTCTACAATGAGCAGTTCCTC. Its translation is CASSVSGLLYNEQFL.

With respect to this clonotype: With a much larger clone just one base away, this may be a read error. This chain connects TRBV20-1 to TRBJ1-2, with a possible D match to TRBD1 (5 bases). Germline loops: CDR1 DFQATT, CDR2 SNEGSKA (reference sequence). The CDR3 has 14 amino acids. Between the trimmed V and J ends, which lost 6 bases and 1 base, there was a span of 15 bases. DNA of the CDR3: TGCAGTGCATCGATAGGGGCCTTTAACTATGGCTACACCTTC. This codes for CSASIGAFNYGYTF.

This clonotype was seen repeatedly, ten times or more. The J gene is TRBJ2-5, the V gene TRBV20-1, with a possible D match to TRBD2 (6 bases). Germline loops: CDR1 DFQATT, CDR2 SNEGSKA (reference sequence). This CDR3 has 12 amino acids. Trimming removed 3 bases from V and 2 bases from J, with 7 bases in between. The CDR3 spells CSASGGQETQYF. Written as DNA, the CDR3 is TGCAGTGCTAGCGGGGGACAAGAGACCCAGTACTTC.

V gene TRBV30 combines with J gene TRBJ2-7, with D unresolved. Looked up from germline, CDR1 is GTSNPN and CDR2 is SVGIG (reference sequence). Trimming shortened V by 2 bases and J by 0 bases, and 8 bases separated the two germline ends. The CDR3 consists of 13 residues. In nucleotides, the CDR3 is TGTGCCTGGAGTAACCCCAGCTCCTACGAGCAGTACTTC. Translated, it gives CAWSNPSSYEQYF.

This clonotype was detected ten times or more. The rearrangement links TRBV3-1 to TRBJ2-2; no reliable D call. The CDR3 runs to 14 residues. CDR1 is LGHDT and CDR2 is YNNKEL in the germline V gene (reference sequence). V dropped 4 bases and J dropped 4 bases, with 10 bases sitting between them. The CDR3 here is CASSPAPVTGELFF. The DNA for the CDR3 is TGTGCCAGCAGCCCCGCTCCGGTCACCGGGGAGCTGTTTTTT.

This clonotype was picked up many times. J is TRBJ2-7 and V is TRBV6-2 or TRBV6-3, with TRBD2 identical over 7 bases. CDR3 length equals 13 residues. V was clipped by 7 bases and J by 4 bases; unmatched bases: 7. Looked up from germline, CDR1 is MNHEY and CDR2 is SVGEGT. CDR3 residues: CASIQASGYEQYF. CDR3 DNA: TGTGCCAGCATTCAGGCTAGCGGTTACGAGCAGTACTTC.

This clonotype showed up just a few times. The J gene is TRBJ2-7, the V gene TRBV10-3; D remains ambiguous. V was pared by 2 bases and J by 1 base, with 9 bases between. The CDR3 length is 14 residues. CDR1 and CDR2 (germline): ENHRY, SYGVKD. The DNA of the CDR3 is TGTGCCATCAGTGAGACTAAGAATTCCTACGAGCAGTACTTC. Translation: CAISETKNSYEQYF.

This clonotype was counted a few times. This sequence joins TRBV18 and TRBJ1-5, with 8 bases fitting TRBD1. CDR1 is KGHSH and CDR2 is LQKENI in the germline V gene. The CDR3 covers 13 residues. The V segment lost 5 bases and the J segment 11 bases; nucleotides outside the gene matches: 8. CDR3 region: CASSGTGGRSQHF. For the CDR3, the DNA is TGTGCCAGCTCAGGGACAGGTGGTCGGTCCCAGCATTTT. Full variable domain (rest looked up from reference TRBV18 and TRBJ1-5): NAGVMQNPRHLVRRRGQEARLRCSPMKGHSHVYWYRQLPEEGLKFMVYLQKENIIDESGMPKERFSAEFPKEGPSILRIQQVVRGDSAAYFCASSGTGGRSQHFGDGTRLSIL.